A selection of T cell receptor beta chains follows, all from one sample in a study of identical twins. TCRdb redid the calling of the 5' RACE reads with MiXCR, one entry per CDR3 protein. The sample lists around 490,000 distinct CDR3 sequences, 20% to 25% seen once, with around 0.48% in the top ten. These sequences were also reported in another study, on yellow fever vaccine responses in identical twins.

The specimen was CD4+ T cells sorted from blood. The receptor set was obtained from a young woman in good health. The CDR3 runs from the conserved cysteine through the conserved F or W. Fields, in order: D gene, clone size, V gene, J gene, CDR3 protein, CDR3 DNA. The D gene is left open where the match is weak. A row's size may be missing; if present it is once, few, many or a size class.

-	few	TRBV25-1	TRBJ2-5	CASSGNPPETQYF	TGTGCCAGCAGTGGAAACCCCCCGGAGACCCAGTACTTC
-	few	TRBV7-9	TRBJ1-6	CASSLASGGSSPLHF	TGTGCCAGCAGCTTAGCCTCGGGGGGTAGTTCACCCCTCCACTTT
TRBD2	-	TRBV3-1	TRBJ2-1	CASSPSPGLVYHEQFF	TGTGCCAGCAGCCCATCACCGGGACTAGTATACCATGAGCAGTTCTTC
-	-	TRBV24-1	TRBJ2-3	CATSRAASTDTQYF	TGTGCCACCAGTAGGGCAGCTAGCACAGATACGCAGTATTTT
TRBD1	-	TRBV5-1	TRBJ2-3	CASSPGDRGPDTQYF	TGCGCCAGCAGCCCCGGGGACAGGGGGCCAGATACGCAGTATTTT
-	few	TRBV29-1	TRBJ2-2	CSVTQGSDTGELFF	TGCAGCGTGACCCAGGGAAGCGACACCGGGGAGCTGTTTTTT
-	few	TRBV6-1	TRBJ2-3	CASTRLVGSTDTQYF	TGTGCCAGCACCAGACTAGTAGGGAGCACAGATACGCAGTATTTT
TRBD2	-	TRBV20-1	TRBJ2-3	CSARDRELAGGPADTQYF	TGCAGTGCTAGAGATCGTGAACTAGCGGGAGGGCCTGCGGATACGCAGTATTTT
TRBD2	few	TRBV5-1	TRBJ2-1	CASSTVTSGTSYNEQFF	TGCGCCAGCAGCACTGTGACTAGCGGGACCTCCTACAATGAGCAGTTCTTC
-	-	TRBV29-1	TRBJ1-1	CSVVDKTLNTEAFF	TGCAGCGTTGTGGACAAGACGTTGAACACTGAAGCTTTCTTT
TRBD1	few	TRBV5-6	TRBJ2-4	CASSYRGPAKNIQYF	TGTGCCAGCAGCTACAGGGGGCCAGCCAAAAACATTCAGTACTTC
-	many	TRBV6-5	TRBJ2-1	CASSYSGAYNEQFF	TGTGCCAGCAGTTACTCGGGGGCTTACAATGAGCAGTTCTTC
-	few	TRBV28	TRBJ1-2	CASSSRGAGTSGGYTF	TGTGCCAGCAGTTCCCGCGGGGCCGGGACGAGTGGGGGCTACACCTTC
-	few	TRBV20-1	TRBJ1-2	CSARDNYGYTF	TGCAGTGCTAGAGACAACTATGGCTACACCTTC